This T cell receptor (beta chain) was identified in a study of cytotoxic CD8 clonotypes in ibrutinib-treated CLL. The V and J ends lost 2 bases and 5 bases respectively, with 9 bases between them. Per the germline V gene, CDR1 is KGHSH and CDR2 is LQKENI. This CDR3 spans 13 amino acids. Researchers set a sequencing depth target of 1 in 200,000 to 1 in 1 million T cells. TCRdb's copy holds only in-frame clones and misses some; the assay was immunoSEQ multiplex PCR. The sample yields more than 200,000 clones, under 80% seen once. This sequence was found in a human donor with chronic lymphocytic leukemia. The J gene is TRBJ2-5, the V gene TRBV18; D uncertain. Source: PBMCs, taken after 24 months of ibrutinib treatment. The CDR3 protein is CASSPTLKETQYF. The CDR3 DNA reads TGTGCCAGCTCACCAACGTTGAAGGAGACCCAGTACTTC.